This note documents a single TCR beta chain sequence. Its matching antigen is unknown. Assay: immunoSEQ multiplex PCR; the TCRdb copy retains only in-frame clones and omits some. The sample holds around 50,000 clones; roughly 84% are singletons and the top ten take 4.3%. V gave up 2 bases and J gave up 0 bases, with 9 bases separating them. The V gene's germline CDR1 is SGDLS and CDR2 YYNGEE. The CDR3 sequence is 15 residues long. The sample comes from a study of a mutant IDH1 vaccine in newly diagnosed glioma. Indicated time point: week 47, end of study. Each dose delivered 300 ug of mutant IDH1 20-mer peptide subcutaneously with imiquimod.

This receptor was obtained from a woman aged 25 to 45 with glioma. Some clones in this sample may be carry-over from other donors' samples. The sample in question was PBMCs, obtained from a glioma patient whose treatment included an IDH1 peptide vaccine. The chain is built from TRBV9 and TRBJ2-1, with D unclear. Here the CDR3 reads CASSVNPSSYNEQFF. The DNA of the CDR3 is TGTGCCAGCAGCGTGAATCCAAGCTCCTACAATGAGCAGTTCTTC. The complete variable domain, with remaining parts taken from reference TRBV9 and TRBJ2-1, reads DSGVTQTPKHLITATGQRVTLRCSPRSGDLSVYWYQQSLDQGLQFLIQYYNGEERAKGNILERFSAQQFPDLHSELNLSSLELGDSALYFCASSVNPSSYNEQFFGPGTRLTVL.